This entry lists 27 T cell receptor beta chains sequenced from one sample in a study of blood T cell repertoires in COVID-19. Only in-frame clones appear in the TCRdb table, and some are missing; sequencing was by immunoSEQ multiplex PCR. The table lists fewer than 250,000 clones, around 87% of them singletons. The sequencing sample was made of PBMCs or T cells enriched from blood (not recorded which). These receptors were collected from a man under 40 in a cohort exposed to, infected with or recovered from COVID-19 (not recorded which).

The genes are TRBV24-1 and TRBJ2-1; weak D call: TRBD1 (6 bases). The CDR3 is 13 amino acids. Trimming removed 4 bases at V and 9 bases at J, with 12 bases between. The V gene's germline CDR1 is KGHDR and CDR2 SFDVKD. CDR3 nucleotide sequence: TGTGCCACCAGTGACCTAACAGGGTTTGAGCAGTTCTTC. Protein product: CATSDLTGFEQFF.

The sample holds one count of this clone. The gene calls are TRBV7-9 and TRBJ1-4; tentative D call: TRBD1 (6 bases). Deletions cut 5 bases from V and 8 bases from J, with 18 bases between. This CDR3 is built from 15 residues. Germline V CDR1 and CDR2: SEHNR, FQNEAQ (reference sequence). The CDR3 loop is CASSLTGGLGEKLFF. CDR3 nucleotides: TGTGCCAGCAGCCTAACGGGGGGGCTAGGAGAAAAACTGTTTTTT.

In this sample, this clone turned up a few times. This chain uses TRBV3-1 (or the pseudogene TRBV3-2) with TRBJ1-1, with D maybe TRBD1 (6 bases). V gave up 5 bases and J gave up 1 base, with 14 bases separating them. Germline CDR1 LGHDT, CDR2 YNNKEL (reference sequence). CDR3 size: 15 residues. The CDR3 DNA follows: TGTGCCAGCAGCAAAGGCGACAGGACGAACACTGAAGCTTTCTTT. Translated: CASSKGDRTNTEAFF.

V and J are TRBV5-6 and TRBJ1-2, with a weak D call TRBD1 (5 bases). Germline V gene data show CDR1 as SGHDT and CDR2 as YYEEEE. The germline V and J ends were trimmed by 3 bases and 4 bases, with 16 bases remaining between them. The CDR3 is 15 residues long. CDR3 amino acids: CASSSDGGSIYGYTF. The DNA of the CDR3 is TGTGCCAGCAGCTCGGACGGGGGTAGCATCTATGGCTACACCTTC.

The chain carries TRBV6-4 and TRBJ1-4; D might be TRBD1 (6 bases). Trimming removed 6 bases at V and 5 bases at J, with 16 bases between. Germline V gene data show CDR1 as MRHNA and CDR2 as SNTAGT. This CDR3 comprises 15 residues. CDR3 in amino acids: CASRETGRPNEKLFF. CDR3 coding DNA: TGTGCCAGCAGGGAAACAGGGCGACCAAATGAAAAACTGTTTTTT.

This clone was detected once. Written as DNA, the CDR3 is TGTGCCAGCAGCCCGCCCTTCGAGGGAGCTTTCTTT. It yields the protein CASSPPFEGAFF. The chain carries TRBV7-2 and TRBJ1-1; D gene uncertain. CDR1 and CDR2 from the germline V gene are SGHTA and FQGNSA. This CDR3 is built from 12 residues. The V end lost 5 bases, the J end lost 10 bases, and 14 bases lay between the germline ends.

The chain links TRBV2 to TRBJ1-5; 7 nucleotides match TRBD1. V lost 8 bases to trimming and J lost 3 bases; unmatched junction nucleotides: 10. The germline V gene has CDR1 SNHLY and CDR2 FYNNEI. This CDR3 contains 15 residues. The CDR3 DNA follows: TGTGCCAGCCGACAGGGAAGAGGGTTCAATCAGCCCCAGCATTTT. Protein: CASRQGRGFNQPQHF.

The chain combines TRBV5-6 with TRBJ2-5; TRBD2 is a possible D gene (5 bases). CDR3 size: 15 residues. Germline V gene data show CDR1 as SGHDT and CDR2 as YYEEEE. The V gene lost 3 bases and the J gene lost 2 bases, with 14 bases spanning the gap. CDR3 nucleotide sequence: TGTGCCAGCAGCTGGGCCGGACTGGCACAAGAGACCCAGTACTTC. This sequence encodes CASSWAGLAQETQYF.

The chain uses TRBV7-2 and TRBJ1-1, with TRBD1 matching over 9 bases. The CDR3 extends over 15 amino acids. V lost 2 bases and J lost 2; bases outside the gene matches: 3. The germline V gene encodes CDR1 SGHTA and CDR2 FQGNSA. DNA for the CDR3: TGTGCCAGCAGCTTAACAGGGGGCGTAAACACTGAAGCTTTCTTT. It specifies CASSLTGGVNTEAFF.

The V call is TRBV28, the J call TRBJ1-4, with a possible D match to TRBD1 (5 bases). CDR3 length: 14 residues. The germline gives CDR1 MDHEN, CDR2 SYDVKM. The V end lost 11 bases, the J end lost 8 bases, and 21 bases lay between the germline ends. The CDR3 spells CAVGGGTLREKLFF. In nucleotides, the CDR3 is TGTGCCGTCGGGGGGGGGACGCTGCGGGAAAAACTGTTTTTT.

The chain carries TRBV19 and TRBJ2-1, with TRBD2 matching over 7 bases. The CDR3 loop spans 15 amino acids. CDR1 is LNHDA and CDR2 is SQIVND in the germline V gene (reference sequence). V dropped 4 bases and J dropped 6; count of bases not matched to a gene: 9. The CDR3 spells CASSKGGSFFNEQFF. Written as DNA, the CDR3 is TGTGCCAGTAGTAAAGGCGGGAGTTTCTTCAATGAGCAGTTCTTC. The whole variable domain, remainder taken from reference TRBV19 and TRBJ2-1, is DGGITQSPKYLFRKEGQNVTLSCEQNLNHDAMYWYRQDPGQGLRLIYYSQIVNDFQKGDIAEGYSVSREKKESFPLTVTSAQKNPTAFYLCASSKGGSFFNEQFFGPGTRLTVL.

The CDR3: CASSEFADSNYGYTF. For the CDR3, the DNA is TGTGCCAGCAGTGAATTCGCAGATTCTAACTATGGCTACACCTTC. The genes are TRBV2 and TRBJ1-2; D call uncertain. Germline CDR1 is SNHLY and CDR2 is FYNNEI. The CDR3 length is 15 residues. V lost 2 bases and J lost 0, with 10 bases in between.

This chain uses TRBV4-3 with TRBJ1-6, with TRBD1 identical over 8 bases. With V trimmed by 0 bases and J by 4 bases, 8 bases remained unmatched. Germline V gene sequence: CDR1 LGHNA, CDR2 YSLEER. This CDR3 comprises 18 residues. The CDR3 region has the DNA TGCGCCAGCAGCCAAGATGTCCCAGGGGGCTCTTATAATTCACCCCTCCACTTT. It translates to CASSQDVPGGSYNSPLHF.

The chain links TRBV10-3 to TRBJ2-7, with TRBD2 as a possible D gene (6 bases). From germline, CDR1 is ENHRY and CDR2 SYGVKD. V lost 6 bases and J lost 5, with 17 bases in between. This CDR3 is built from 14 residues. CDR3 in DNA: TGTGCCATCAGGGAGGGGAGGAGAGTCGACGAGCAGTACTTC. This translates into CAIREGRRVDEQYF.

This clone came up a few times. The chain recombines TRBV1 with TRBJ1-2. TRBV1 is noted as a pseudogene. This CDR3 region has 12 residues. The CDR3 is CTSSHCIYGYTF. The CDR3 DNA follows: TGCACCAGCAGCCATTGTATCTATGGCTACACCTTC.

The V gene is TRBV18, the J gene TRBJ2-3, with 11 bases identical to TRBD1. V trimming: 5 bases; J trimming: 5 bases; junction bases outside the gene matches: 6. There are 15 residues in the CDR3. Germline V lookup: CDR1 KGHSH, CDR2 LQKENI. CDR3 DNA: TGTGCCAGCTCATCCGGACAGGGGGCGATAGATACGCAGTATTTT. Translation: CASSSGQGAIDTQYF.

The CDR3 here is CASSPTTSGNNEQFF. The CDR3 nucleotides read TGTGCCAGCTCACCTACGACTAGCGGAAACAATGAGCAGTTCTTC. The genes are TRBV18 and TRBJ2-1; TRBD2 matches at 9 bases. J gave up 5 bases and V 3 bases, and 5 bases lay outside the gene matches. Germline CDR1 reads KGHSH; CDR2 reads LQKENI. The CDR3 has 15 amino acids.

The CDR3 sequence: CASSDVAGGEDTQYF. The CDR3 bases are TGCGCCAGCAGCGATGTAGCGGGAGGCGAAGATACGCAGTATTTT. The rearrangement uses TRBV5-1 and TRBJ2-3, with TRBD2 matching over 10 bases. Germline CDR1 SGHRS, CDR2 YFSETQ. The CDR3 loop spans 15 amino acids. J lost 5 bases, V lost 4 bases, and 7 bases had no gene match. Looking up the rest from reference TRBV5-1 and TRBJ2-3 gives the full variable domain: KAGVTQTPRYLIKTRGQQVTLSCSPISGHRSVSWYQQTPGQGLQFLFEYFSETQRNKGNFPGRFSGRQFSNSRSEMNVSTLELGDSALYLCASSDVAGGEDTQYFGPGTRLTVL.

The chain employs TRBV4-1 and TRBJ2-4; TRBD2 agrees at 15 bases. The CDR3 has 22 residues. The germline V gene encodes CDR1 MGHRA and CDR2 YSYEKL. The junction had 14 bases not matched to a gene; V was cut back by 0 bases and J by 2 bases. This chain's CDR3 is CASSQDPAPGLAGGISKNIQYF. CDR3 DNA sequence: TGCGCCAGCAGCCAAGATCCGGCACCGGGACTAGCGGGAGGAATATCCAAAAACATTCAGTACTTC.

J is TRBJ2-2 and V is TRBV15, with D possibly being TRBD2 (6 bases). Trimming removed 8 bases at V and 3 bases at J, with 10 bases between. This CDR3 is built from 13 residues. Germline loops: CDR1 LNHNV, CDR2 YYDKDF (reference sequence). The DNA for the CDR3 is TGTGCCACCGGCGGGATTGACACCGGGGAGCTGTTTTTT. Its protein product is CATGGIDTGELFF.

This chain connects TRBV15 to TRBJ1-3; TRBD1 aligns across 7 bases. The CDR3 spans 16 residues. The germline V gene encodes CDR1 LNHNV and CDR2 YYDKDF (reference sequence). V dropped 3 bases and J dropped 1; count of bases not matched to a gene: 6. CDR3 loop: CATSSRQGWSGNTIYF. The CDR3 DNA is TGTGCCACCAGCAGTAGACAGGGATGGTCTGGAAACACCATATATTTT.

This chain links TRBV28 with TRBJ1-1; a possible D gene is TRBD1 (5 bases). Germline values: CDR1 MDHEN, CDR2 SYDVKM. The germline V and J ends were trimmed by 3 bases and 1 base, with 12 bases remaining between them. CDR3 length equals 15 residues. CDR3 protein: CASSFYPTGNTEAFF. In nucleotides, the CDR3 is TGTGCCAGCAGTTTCTACCCCACAGGGAACACTGAAGCTTTCTTT. The entire variable domain, with the rest obtained from reference TRBV28 and TRBJ1-1, is as follows: DVKVTQSSRYLVKRTGEKVFLECVQDMDHENMFWYRQDPGLGLRLIYFSYDVKMKEKGDIPEGYSVSREKKERFSLILESASTNQTSMYLCASSFYPTGNTEAFFGQGTRLTVV.

The V and J genes are TRBV18 and TRBJ2-6; D remains unclear. Germline CDR1 reads KGHSH; CDR2 reads LQKENI. The CDR3 contains 14 residues. Trimming left V 0 bases short and J 4 bases short, with 4 bases between. CDR3 protein: CASSPPRGANVLTF. For the CDR3, the DNA is TGTGCCAGCTCACCACCGCGGGGGGCCAACGTCCTGACTTTC.

This chain links TRBV29-1 with TRBJ1-1; the match to TRBD1 covers 11 bases. This CDR3 has 15 residues. Per germline, CDR1 SQVTM and CDR2 ANQGSEA. Losses at the gene ends were 8 bases for V and 4 bases for J; bases not matched to a gene: 12. Here the CDR3 DNA reads TGCAGCCTTTGGACAGGGGGCACGGGGGGCACTGAAGCTTTCTTT. Amino acids: CSLWTGGTGGTEAFF.

This sequence joins TRBV4-1 and TRBJ1-2, with D tentatively TRBD1 (5 bases). Trimming removed 4 bases at V and 2 bases at J, with 5 bases between. Germline CDR1 reads MGHRA; CDR2 reads YSYEKL. The CDR3 totals 12 residues. The CDR3 region is CASSPGNYGYTF. The CDR3 DNA follows: TGCGCCAGCAGCCCAGGGAACTATGGCTACACCTTC.

The chain carries TRBV2 and TRBJ1-5, with 12 bases that match TRBD1. CDR3 size: 15 residues. Germline CDR1 SNHLY, CDR2 FYNNEI. V shed 10 bases and J 7 bases; nucleotides not matched to a gene: 11. Here the CDR3 reads CAKTGTGGLRQPQHF. The DNA of the CDR3 is TGTGCCAAAACCGGGACAGGGGGCTTACGGCAGCCCCAGCATTTT.

The chain uses TRBV5-4 and TRBJ2-7; 13 nucleotides match TRBD2. Germline lookup yields CDR1 SGHNT and CDR2 YYREEE (reference sequence). The CDR3 extends over 16 amino acids. J gave up 4 bases and V 0 bases, and 4 bases lay outside the gene matches. The CDR3 loop reads CASSLGLAGGLYEQYF. The CDR3 bases are TGTGCCAGCAGCTTGGGACTAGCGGGAGGTTTGTACGAGCAGTACTTC.